This entry features one TCR beta chain sequence. What it binds is not known. CDR3 size: 15 residues. Germline CDR1 MNHEY, CDR2 SVGAGI. Trimming cost V 2 bases and J 6 bases, with 17 bases left between them. This sample stems from a study of early T cells in non-severe SARS-CoV-2 infection. Study-wide background: Unsorted whole blood bulk RNA was sequenced, with unpaired chains.

Whole-study results and caveats: VDJdb-based annotation leaned toward anti-spike CD8 responses and missed private and CD4 specificities.

Attached unique molecular identifiers marked individual cDNA molecules. TCRdb ran MiXCR on the 5' RACE reads and lists one entry per CDR3 protein. The sample contains 52,000 or so distinct CDR3 sequences, around 13% of which appear only once. The chain combines TRBV6-5 with TRBJ2-7, with a tentative D call TRBD2 (6 bases). The receptor was derived from an adult who was a healthcare worker with PCR-confirmed SARS-CoV-2 infection or an uninfected control (not recorded which). The sample was whole blood. The CDR3 region has the DNA TGTGCCAGCAGTTACGGAGGGGCTCCAGCCGGCGAGCAGTACTTC. Its translation: CASSYGGAPAGEQYF.